These T cell receptor beta chains were read from a single sample in a study of T cell responses to AZD1222 COVID-19 vaccine. TCRdb keeps only in-frame clones here, not all; method: immunoSEQ multiplex PCR. The table includes fewer than 200,000 clones, about 92% detected once. Sequencing was performed on peripheral blood, taken on day 0 of AZD1222 vaccination. The receptors derive from an adult in good health. Both conserved end residues are part of each CDR3. The order of the fields is clone size, V gene, D gene, J gene, CDR3 protein, CDR3 DNA. A D gene is named only where the DNA matches it firmly. Size is stated for part of the rows, as once, few or many counts, or as a class when the clone is expanded.

>NA|TRBV29-1|TRBD1|TRBJ1-2
CSVSGTGGGYTF
TGCAGCGTTTCCGGGACAGGGGGTGGCTACACCTTC
>NA|TRBV7-9|NA|TRBJ1-2
CASSSPNRDGYTF
TGTGCCAGCAGTTCCCCCAACAGGGATGGCTACACCTTC
>NA|TRBV4-1|TRBD2|TRBJ2-5
CASSQGGLAGYQETQYF
TGCGCCAGCAGCCAAGGCGGACTAGCTGGGTACCAAGAGACCCAGTACTTC
>NA|TRBV4-1|TRBD2|TRBJ2-1
CASSQEGAGGNEQFF
TGCGCCAGCAGCCAAGAGGGGGCGGGAGGCAATGAGCAGTTCTTC
>NA|TRBV4-2|TRBD2|TRBJ2-7
CASSQAGSGRPGEQYF
TGTGCCAGCAGCCAAGCGGGTAGCGGGAGGCCGGGGGAGCAGTACTTC
>once|TRBV27|NA|TRBJ1-4
CASKTDRRREKLFF
TGTGCCAGCAAAACCGACAGGAGGCGTGAAAAACTGTTTTTT
>few|TRBV4-2|NA|TRBJ1-2
CASSQDRERANYGYTF
TGTGCCAGCAGCCAAGATCGAGAGCGGGCCAACTATGGCTACACCTTC
>NA|TRBV2|NA|TRBJ1-5
CASSGRGAFSNQPQHF
TGTGCCAGCAGTGGGCGGGGGGCGTTTAGCAATCAGCCCCAGCATTTT
>once|TRBV2|NA|TRBJ1-2
CASSRTVTYGYTF
TGTGCCAGCAGCCGGACGGTCACCTATGGCTACACCTTC
>once|TRBV5-1|TRBD2|TRBJ2-7
CASSLGLAGGAGSYEQYF
TGCGCCAGCAGCTTAGGCTTGGCGGGGGGTGCAGGATCCTACGAGCAGTACTTC
>NA|TRBV18|NA|TRBJ2-7
CASSPRGLEEQYF
TGTGCCAGCTCACCGAGGGGCTTGGAGGAGCAGTACTTC
>NA|TRBV3-1/TRBV3-2|TRBD2|TRBJ2-1
CASSQYGKSGSTYNEQFF
TGTGCCAGCAGCCAGTACGGGAAGAGCGGGAGTACCTACAATGAGCAGTTCTTC
>NA|TRBV27|TRBD2|TRBJ2-1
CATKGYPGTSGSNEQFF
TGTGCCACCAAGGGTTACCCCGGGACTAGCGGGTCCAATGAGCAGTTCTTC
>NA|TRBV5-6|TRBD2|TRBJ2-4
CASSFSSGKFHIQYF
TGTGCCAGCAGCTTCTCAAGCGGGAAGTTTCACATTCAGTACTTC
>NA|TRBV18|NA|TRBJ1-6
CASSPQTGSSYNSPLHF
TGTGCCAGCTCACCACAGACAGGAAGCTCCTATAATTCACCCCTCCACTTT
>NA|TRBV19|TRBD2|TRBJ2-1
CASSLSSGPSYNEQFF
TGTGCCAGTAGCCTATCTAGCGGGCCCTCCTACAATGAGCAGTTCTTC
>NA|TRBV5-8|NA|TRBJ2-7
CASSLDEIPLGEQYF
TGTGCCAGCAGCTTGGACGAAATTCCTCTAGGAGAGCAGTACTTC
>NA|TRBV7-9|NA|TRBJ2-2
CASSARIIKWAGELFF
TGTGCCAGCAGCGCCCGTATTATAAAGTGGGCCGGGGAGCTGTTTTTT
>NA|TRBV3-1/TRBV3-2|TRBD2|TRBJ2-1
CASSPGLAGANEQFF
TGTGCCAGCAGCCCGGGACTAGCGGGAGCCAATGAGCAGTTCTTC
>once|TRBV18|NA|TRBJ1-2
CASSPGTDGYGYTF
TGTGCCAGCTCACCAGGGACCGACGGCTATGGCTACACCTTC
>NA|TRBV3-1/TRBV3-2|NA|TRBJ1-1
CASSQDQWGANTEAFF
TGTGCCAGCAGCCAAGATCAGTGGGGGGCGAACACTGAAGCTTTCTTT
>NA|TRBV3-1/TRBV3-2|NA|TRBJ1-1
CASSQDPPGYTEAFF
TGTGCCAGCAGCCAAGATCCCCCCGGGTACACTGAAGCTTTCTTT
>NA|TRBV6-2/TRBV6-3|NA|TRBJ2-7
CASSTGLSYEQYF
TGTGCCAGCAGTACGGGCCTCTCCTACGAGCAGTACTTC
>few|TRBV2|NA|TRBJ2-5
CATRTGTTQETQYF
TGTGCCACCCGGACAGGGACTACCCAAGAGACCCAGTACTTC
>NA|TRBV5-6|NA|TRBJ2-5
CASSYGDGQETQYF
TGTGCCAGCAGCTACGGGGACGGCCAAGAGACCCAGTACTTC
>NA|TRBV9|NA|TRBJ1-1
CASSVATGREAFF
TGTGCCAGCAGCGTAGCTACCGGCAGGGAAGCTTTCTTT
>NA|TRBV11-2|TRBD1|TRBJ2-7
CASSSDRGLEQYF
TGTGCCAGCAGCTCCGACAGGGGGCTCGAGCAGTACTTC
>NA|TRBV21-1|NA|TRBJ1-2
CASRPGPGDTF
TGTGCCAGCCGCCCCGGGCCGGGAGACACCTTC
>once|TRBV6-5|TRBD1|TRBJ2-2
CASNADRADTGELFF
TGTGCCAGCAACGCCGACAGGGCGGACACCGGGGAGCTGTTTTTT
>few|TRBV4-2|NA|TRBJ2-1
CASSQAAGWDEQFF
TGTGCCAGCAGCCAAGCGGCAGGTTGGGATGAGCAGTTCTTC
>once|TRBV5-1|NA|TRBJ1-4
CASSLGGTTNEKLFF
TGCGCCAGCAGCTTGGGGGGGACAACTAATGAAAAACTGTTTTTT
>NA|TRBV5-8|NA|TRBJ1-1
CASSLRALTEAFF
TGTGCCAGCAGCTTGCGGGCGTTGACTGAAGCTTTCTTT
>NA|TRBV28|NA|TRBJ2-1
CASSPSSPLYNEQFF
TGTGCCAGCAGTCCTAGCAGCCCCCTTTACAATGAGCAGTTCTTC